This record concerns one TCR beta chain sequence. Samples of blood were obtained at baseline, on cycle 4 day 1, and on cycle 7 day 1. These data come from a study of OX40 agonist ivuxolimab in advanced cancers. The repertoire was sequenced with immunoSEQ multiplex PCR; TCRdb's copy has only in-frame clones and lacks some. Among roughly 70,000 clones listed, just under 90% were seen once. The junction had 6 bases not matched to a gene; V was cut back by 2 bases and J by 9 bases. Germline V gene data show CDR1 as MNHEY and CDR2 as SMNVEV (reference sequence). This CDR3 contains 15 residues. The TCR sequence derives from an adult with an advanced solid tumor such as melanoma, head and neck, liver or kidney cancer. This chain joins TRBV27 and TRBJ2-1, with TRBD2 matching 11 bases. Sequencing was performed on CD4+ or CD8+ T cells sorted from blood, taken in a trial of the OX40 agonist ivuxolimab. The CDR3 nucleotides read TGTGCCAGCAGTTTACGGGGACTAGCGGTTATTGAGCAGTTCTTC. This sequence encodes CASSLRGLAVIEQFF.